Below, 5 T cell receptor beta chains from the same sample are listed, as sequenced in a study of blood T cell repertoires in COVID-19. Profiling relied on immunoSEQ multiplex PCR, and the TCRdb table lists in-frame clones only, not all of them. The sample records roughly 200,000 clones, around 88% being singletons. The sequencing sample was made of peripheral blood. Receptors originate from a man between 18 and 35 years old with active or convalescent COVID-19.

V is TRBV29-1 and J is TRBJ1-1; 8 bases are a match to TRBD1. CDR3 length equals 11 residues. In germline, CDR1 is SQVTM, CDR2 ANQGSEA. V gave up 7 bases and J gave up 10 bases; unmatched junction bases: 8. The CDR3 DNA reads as TGCAGCGAAAGGACAGGGCGGGGAGCTTTCTTT. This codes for CSERTGRGAFF.

CDR3 in DNA: TGTGCCAGCACCCGCAGAAGACTAGCGGGAGACAATGAGCAGTTCTTC. This sequence encodes CASTRRRLAGDNEQFF. The V gene is TRBV7-8, the J gene TRBJ2-1; TRBD2 matches 12 bases. With 7 bases clipped from V and 5 bases from J, the junction kept 9 bases outside the gene matches. In germline, CDR1 is SGHVS, CDR2 FQNEAQ. The CDR3 extends over 16 amino acids.

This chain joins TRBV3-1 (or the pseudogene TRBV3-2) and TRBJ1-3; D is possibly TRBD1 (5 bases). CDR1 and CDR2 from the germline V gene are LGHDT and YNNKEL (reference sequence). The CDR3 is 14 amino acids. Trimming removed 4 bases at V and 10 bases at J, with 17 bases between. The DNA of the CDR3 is TGTGCCAGCAGCCCTCAGGGCCTGGGAATGACCATATATTTT. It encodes CASSPQGLGMTIYF.

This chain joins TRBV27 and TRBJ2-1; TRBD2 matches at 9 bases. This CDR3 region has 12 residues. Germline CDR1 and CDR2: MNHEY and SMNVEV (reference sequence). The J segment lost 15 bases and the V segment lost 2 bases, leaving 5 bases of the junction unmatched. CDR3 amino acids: CASSLIAGVPFF. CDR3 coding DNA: TGTGCCAGCAGTTTAATAGCGGGAGTCCCGTTCTTC.

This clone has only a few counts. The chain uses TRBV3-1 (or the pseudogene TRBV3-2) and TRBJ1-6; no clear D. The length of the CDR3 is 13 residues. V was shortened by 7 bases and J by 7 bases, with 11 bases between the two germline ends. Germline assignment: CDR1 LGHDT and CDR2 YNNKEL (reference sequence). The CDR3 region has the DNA TGTGCCAGCACCCTGAATCAGAATTCACCCCTCCACTTT. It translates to CASTLNQNSPLHF.